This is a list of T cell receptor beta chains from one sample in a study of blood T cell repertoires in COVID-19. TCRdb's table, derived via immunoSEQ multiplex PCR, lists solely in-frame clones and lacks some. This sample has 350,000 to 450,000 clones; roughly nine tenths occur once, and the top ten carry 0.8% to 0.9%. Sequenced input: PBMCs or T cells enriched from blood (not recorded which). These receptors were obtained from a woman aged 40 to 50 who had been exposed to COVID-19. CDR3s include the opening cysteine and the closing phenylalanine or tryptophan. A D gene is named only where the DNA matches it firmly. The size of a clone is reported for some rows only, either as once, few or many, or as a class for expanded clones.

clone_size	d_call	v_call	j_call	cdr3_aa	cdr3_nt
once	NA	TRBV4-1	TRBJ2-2	CASSQDLAGELFF	TGCGCCAGCAGCCAAGATCTAGCTGGGGAGCTGTTTTTT
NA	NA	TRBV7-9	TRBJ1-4	CASSGWTEQNEKLFF	TGTGCCAGCAGCGGATGGACAGAGCAAAATGAAAAACTGTTTTTT
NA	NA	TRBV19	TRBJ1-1	CASKERKGHMNTEAFF	TGTGCCAGTAAGGAGAGGAAGGGACATATGAACACTGAAGCTTTCTTT
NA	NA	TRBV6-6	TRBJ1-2	CASSYGPRGDYGYTF	TGTGCCAGCAGTTACGGCCCCCGGGGGGACTATGGCTACACCTTC
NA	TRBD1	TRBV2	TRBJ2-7	CASSVGGTGAYEQYF	TGTGCCAGCAGTGTCGGCGGGACAGGAGCCTACGAGCAGTACTTC
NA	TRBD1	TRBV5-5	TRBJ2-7	CASSLQGGYEQYF	TGTGCCAGCAGCTTACAGGGGGGCTACGAGCAGTACTTC
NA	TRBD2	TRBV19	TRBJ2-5	CASSIGTSGGAKETQYF	TGTGCCAGTAGTATCGGGACTAGCGGGGGGGCTAAGGAGACCCAGTACTTC
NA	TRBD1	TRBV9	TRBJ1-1	CASSVVSRDRMNTEAFF	TGTGCCAGCAGCGTAGTAAGTCGGGACAGAATGAACACTGAAGCTTTCTTT
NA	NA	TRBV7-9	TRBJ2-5	CASSGRREVETQYF	TGTGCCAGCAGCGGGCGGCGGGAAGTGGAGACCCAGTACTTC
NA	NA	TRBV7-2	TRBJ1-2	CASSLGREDGYTF	TGTGCCAGCAGCTTAGGCAGGGAGGATGGCTACACCTTC
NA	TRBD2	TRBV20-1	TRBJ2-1	CSASYLAGGLQNNYNEQFF	TGCAGTGCTAGTTATCTAGCGGGAGGCCTCCAAAATAACTACAATGAGCAGTTCTTC
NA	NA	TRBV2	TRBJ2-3	CASSGGYGTDTQYF	TGTGCCAGCAGTGGCGGGTACGGCACAGATACGCAGTATTTT
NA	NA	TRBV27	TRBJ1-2	CASSLGSGANYGYTF	TGTGCCAGCAGTTTAGGTTCAGGGGCCAACTATGGCTACACCTTC
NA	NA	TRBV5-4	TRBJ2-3	CASSSSGSGTDTQYF	TGTGCCAGCAGCTCCTCGGGTAGCGGAACAGATACGCAGTATTTT
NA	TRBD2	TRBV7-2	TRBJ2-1	CASSLTPLTSGGKNEQFF	TGTGCCAGCAGCTTAACCCCACTGACTAGCGGGGGGAAGAATGAGCAGTTCTTC
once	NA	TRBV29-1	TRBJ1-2	CSVEDRDYGYTF	TGCAGCGTTGAAGATCGGGACTATGGCTACACCTTC
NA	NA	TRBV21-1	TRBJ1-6	CGGSGPLHF	TGTGGAGGATCTGGGCCCCTCCACTTT
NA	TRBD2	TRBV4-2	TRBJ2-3	CASSQESAGVADTQYF	TGTGCCAGCAGCCAAGAATCAGCGGGGGTAGCAGATACGCAGTATTTT
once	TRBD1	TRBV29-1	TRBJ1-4	CSVGDRVGEKLFF	TGCAGCGTTGGTGACAGGGTTGGTGAAAAACTGTTTTTT
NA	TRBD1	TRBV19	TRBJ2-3	CASSTWTGANTDTQYF	TGTGCCAGTAGTACCTGGACAGGGGCCAACACAGATACGCAGTATTTT
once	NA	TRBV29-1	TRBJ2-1	CSAPGAGYNEQFF	TGCAGCGCCCCCGGCGCGGGCTACAATGAGCAGTTCTTC
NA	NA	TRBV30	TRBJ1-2	CAWMAGHYGYTF	TGTGCCTGGATGGCTGGGCACTATGGCTACACCTTC